These 19 T cell receptor beta chains share one sample of origin, sequenced in a study of blood T cell repertoires in COVID-19. Assay used: immunoSEQ multiplex PCR; TCRdb lists only in-frame clones, some missing. Of 300,000 to 350,000 clones listed, about 91% were seen once; the top ten hold approximately 10%. The sample taken for sequencing was peripheral blood. All receptors derive from a man under 40 with COVID-19, enrolled during active disease.

The CDR3 reads CASSPRDRGSYEQYF. Here the CDR3 DNA reads TGTGCCAGCAGTCCCCGGGACAGGGGGTCGTACGAGCAGTACTTC. The chain links TRBV6-5 to TRBJ2-7; TRBD1 agrees at 11 bases. V was clipped by 5 bases and J by 4 bases; unmatched bases: 7. This CDR3 comprises 15 residues. Germline loops: CDR1 MNHEY, CDR2 SVGAGI.

The V call is TRBV7-2, the J call TRBJ1-1; no firm D call. The germline V gene has CDR1 SGHTA and CDR2 FQGNSA. The CDR3 runs to 15 residues. Trimming left V 2 bases short and J 0 bases short, with 10 bases between. The CDR3 region is CASSLYDGMNTEAFF. CDR3 bases: TGTGCCAGCAGCTTATACGACGGGATGAACACTGAAGCTTTCTTT.

V usage is TRBV19 and J usage is TRBJ1-5; D may be TRBD1 (6 bases). CDR1 and CDR2 (germline): LNHDA, SQIVND (reference sequence). This CDR3 comprises 16 residues. Trimming shortened V by 3 bases and J by 5 bases, and 17 bases separated the two germline ends. The CDR3 loop reads CASSIGGRGRDQPQHF. The DNA for the CDR3 is TGTGCCAGTAGTATCGGCGGCAGGGGAAGGGATCAGCCCCAGCATTTT. Full variable domain (rest looked up from reference TRBV19 and TRBJ1-5): DGGITQSPKYLFRKEGQNVTLSCEQNLNHDAMYWYRQDPGQGLRLIYYSQIVNDFQKGDIAEGYSVSREKKESFPLTVTSAQKNPTAFYLCASSIGGRGRDQPQHFGDGTRLSIL.

The table lists this clone with a few counts. The CDR3 DNA sequence: TGTGCCAGCAGCCAGGGCAGACCCACGGGGGAGCTGTTTTTT. Translated: CASSQGRPTGELFF. The V and J genes are TRBV16 and TRBJ2-2; no firm D call. Germline lookup yields CDR1 KGHSY and CDR2 FQNENV. Trimming cost V 3 bases and J 8 bases, with 13 bases left between them. The CDR3 totals 14 residues.

In this sample, this clone turned up a few times. This chain links TRBV9 with TRBJ2-1; 8 nucleotides align to TRBD2. Germline V gives CDR1 SGDLS, CDR2 YYNGEE. The V segment lost 0 bases and the J segment 7 bases; nucleotides outside the gene matches: 6. This CDR3 is 15 amino acids long. The CDR3 DNA follows: TGTGCCAGCAGCGTAGACGGGCGGGGGGTGAATGAGCAGTTCTTC. Translating gives CASSVDGRGVNEQFF.

The chain recombines TRBV30 with TRBJ2-1; the match to TRBD2 covers 7 bases. V dropped 0 bases and J dropped 8; count of bases not matched to a gene: 10. CDR3 length: 15 amino acids. CDR1 and CDR2 from the germline V gene are GTSNPN and SVGIG (reference sequence). CDR3 sequence (DNA): TGTGCCTGGAGTGTAGGGACTACCAACCAGCATGAGCAGTTCTTC. It codes for CAWSVGTTNQHEQFF.

This clone was detected only once. The chain couples TRBV2 to TRBJ1-5; D is perhaps TRBD1 (5 bases). V was pared by 1 base and J by 11 bases, with 9 bases between. The CDR3 is 12 amino acids. The germline gives CDR1 SNHLY, CDR2 FYNNEI. The CDR3 nucleotides read TGTGCCAGCAGTGAAGATCGACAGTCCCAGCATTTT. Translating it yields CASSEDRQSQHF.

CDR3 protein: CASSILRGGNQPQHF. As DNA, the CDR3 is TGTGCCAGTAGTATTTTAAGGGGCGGCAATCAGCCCCAGCATTTT. The chain has TRBV19 and TRBJ1-5, with D perhaps TRBD1 (5 bases). V was pared by 3 bases and J by 2 bases, with 11 bases between. CDR1 is LNHDA and CDR2 is SQIVND in the germline V gene (reference sequence). The CDR3 extends over 15 amino acids.

The chain couples TRBV7-2 to TRBJ2-7; 9 positions agree with TRBD2. V shed 2 bases and J 4 bases; nucleotides not matched to a gene: 9. CDR1 is SGHTA, CDR2 FQGNSA, per germline. This CDR3 comprises 16 residues. In DNA, the CDR3 is TGTGCCAGCAGCTTATTAGGGGCTAGCGGGACGTACGAGCAGTACTTC. Translating it yields CASSLLGASGTYEQYF.

The chain combines TRBV6-5 with TRBJ1-2; 8 bases are a match to TRBD1. The CDR3 sequence is 14 residues long. Germline CDR1 is MNHEY and CDR2 is SVGAGI. Trimming at V came to 7 bases and at J to 4 bases, leaving 8 bases not matched to a gene. This CDR3 is CASTPDRASYGYTF. The CDR3 DNA reads TGTGCCAGCACCCCGGACAGGGCCTCCTATGGCTACACCTTC.

This rearrangement joins TRBV11-2 to TRBJ2-7; 11 bases align to TRBD2. CDR3 size: 17 residues. J was trimmed by 0 bases and V by 5 bases; bases with no gene match: 9. CDR1 and CDR2 from the germline V gene are SGHAT and FQNNGV. In DNA form, the CDR3 reads TGTGCCAGCAGCCCCCTGGGACTAGCGGACAGCTCCTACGAGCAGTACTTC. This gives the protein CASSPLGLADSSYEQYF.

The CDR3 loop is CASSYGTSGNTGELFF. The CDR3 DNA is TGTGCCAGCAGTTACGGGACTAGCGGTAACACCGGGGAGCTGTTTTTT. The rearrangement joins TRBV6-2 or TRBV6-3 to TRBJ2-2; TRBD2 agrees at 11 bases. J was trimmed by 2 bases and V by 2 bases; bases with no gene match: 1. This CDR3 comprises 16 residues. From germline, CDR1 is MNHEY and CDR2 SVGEGT.

The chain uses TRBV29-1 and TRBJ2-7; the D gene is possibly TRBD1 (5 bases). The V end was cut by 1 base, the J end by 0 bases, with 22 bases between. Looked up from germline, CDR1 is SQVTM and CDR2 is ANQGSEA. CDR3 length: 18 amino acids. CDR3 DNA: TGCAGCGTTGAAGGCCATCTCCAGGGTAAAGTAATCTCCTACGAGCAGTACTTC. As protein: CSVEGHLQGKVISYEQYF.

This chain connects TRBV11-3 to TRBJ2-1; 12 bases align to TRBD2. Unmatched junction bases numbered 2, after V lost 4 bases and J lost 4 bases. Germline V gene sequence: CDR1 SGHNT, CDR2 YENEEA. The CDR3 runs to 15 residues. CDR3 residues: CASSSGLAGYNEQFF. The CDR3 coding sequence is TGTGCCAGCAGCTCCGGACTAGCGGGATACAATGAGCAGTTCTTC.

The rearrangement uses TRBV7-8 and TRBJ2-7; possible D gene TRBD2, 5 bases. V lost 2 bases and J 5 bases, leaving 13 bases between the germline ends. The CDR3 has 14 amino acids. Germline V gene sequence: CDR1 SGHVS, CDR2 FQNEAQ. The CDR3 nucleotides read TGTGCCAGCAGCTTAATCCTACCCGGGGACGAGCAGTACTTC. Its protein is CASSLILPGDEQYF.

The chain recombines TRBV2 with TRBJ2-2, with 7 bases fitting TRBD2. The junction had 18 bases not matched to a gene; V was cut back by 6 bases and J by 2 bases. The CDR3 spans 19 residues. Germline-derived CDR1 and CDR2 are SNHLY and FYNNEI. In DNA form, the CDR3 reads TGTGCCAGCAGCGGGATGGGGAGGGCAGCGCTAATAAACACCGGGGAGCTGTTTTTT. It translates to CASSGMGRAALINTGELFF.

The chain links TRBV2 to TRBJ2-2; 11 bases are a match to TRBD2. V shed 6 bases and J 4 bases; nucleotides not matched to a gene: 4. Germline V lookup: CDR1 SNHLY, CDR2 FYNNEI. This CDR3 spans 15 amino acids. Here the CDR3 reads CASRTGTSGTGELFF. The CDR3 region has the DNA TGTGCCAGCAGGACCGGGACTAGCGGCACCGGGGAGCTGTTTTTT.

V usage is TRBV5-4 and J usage is TRBJ1-2; D perhaps matches TRBD1 (6 bases). CDR1 is SGHNT and CDR2 is YYREEE in the germline V gene (reference sequence). Trimming removed 0 bases from V and 6 bases from J, with 15 bases in between. The CDR3 has 15 residues. This chain's CDR3 is CASSLGALTGNGYTF. CDR3 in DNA: TGTGCCAGCAGCTTGGGGGCACTCACAGGGAATGGCTACACCTTC.

The rearrangement joins TRBV2 to TRBJ2-7; weak D call: TRBD1 (5 bases). The CDR3 loop spans 14 amino acids. The V gene lost 2 bases and the J gene lost 1 base, with 9 bases spanning the gap. Looked up from germline, CDR1 is SNHLY and CDR2 is FYNNEI. CDR3 protein: CASSERPGSYEQYF. CDR3 bases: TGTGCCAGCAGTGAACGGCCAGGGTCCTACGAGCAGTACTTC. Full variable domain (outside the CDR3, taken from reference TRBV2 and TRBJ2-7): EPEVTQTPSHQVTQMGQEVILRCVPISNHLYFYWYRQILGQKVEFLVSFYNNEISEKSEIFDDQFSVERPDGSNFTLKIRSTKLEDSAMYFCASSERPGSYEQYFGPGTRLTVT.